One and the same sample provided the 23 T cell receptor beta chains below, sequenced in a study of early T cells in non-severe SARS-CoV-2 infection. TCRdb recomputed calls from the 5' RACE reads with MiXCR, one row per CDR3 protein. This repertoire shows approximately 50,000 distinct CDR3 sequences, about 10% found once; its top ten account for about 15%. Input material: whole blood. These receptors were obtained from an adult who was a healthcare worker with PCR-confirmed SARS-CoV-2 infection or an uninfected control (not recorded which).

There are many counts of this clonotype. J is TRBJ2-7 and V is TRBV27; 13 nucleotides line up with TRBD2. V was clipped by 4 bases and J by 9 bases; unmatched bases: 6. The germline V gene has CDR1 MNHEY and CDR2 SMNVEV (reference sequence). The CDR3 spans 14 residues. This CDR3 reads CASSSSGTSGVQYF. The CDR3, as DNA: TGTGCCAGCAGTTCATCCGGGACTAGCGGGGTGCAGTACTTC.

This clonotype was observed at least ten times. The chain joins TRBV2 to TRBJ1-6; a possible D gene is TRBD1 (6 bases). V was pared by 1 base and J by 1 base, with 11 bases between. Per germline, CDR1 SNHLY and CDR2 FYNNEI. The CDR3 length is 17 residues. The CDR3 loop is CASSEGQRGSYNSPLHF. Written as DNA, the CDR3 is TGTGCCAGCAGTGAAGGACAAAGGGGGTCCTATAATTCACCCCTCCACTTT.

The chain combines TRBV28 with TRBJ1-1, with D uncertain. The ends were cut back, 6 bases at V and 0 bases at J, with 11 bases in the middle. This CDR3 comprises 14 residues. In germline, CDR1 is MDHEN, CDR2 SYDVKM. CDR3 residues: CASRESQMNTEAFF. In DNA form, the CDR3 reads TGTGCCAGCAGGGAAAGTCAGATGAACACTGAAGCTTTCTTT.

Many counts were recorded for this clonotype. V usage is TRBV5-1 and J usage is TRBJ1-5; D call uncertain. The CDR3 contains 15 residues. CDR1 is SGHRS and CDR2 is YFSETQ in the germline V gene. Between the trimmed V and J ends, which lost 0 bases and 7 bases, there was a span of 14 bases. In DNA, the CDR3 is TGCGCCAGCAGCTTGGCCGGCGGGCACGGACAGCCCCAGCATTTT. Its translation: CASSLAGGHGQPQHF.

The chain links TRBV12-3 or TRBV12-4 to TRBJ2-1, with 7 bases aligning to TRBD2. Losses at the gene ends were 8 bases for V and 7 bases for J; bases not matched to a gene: 14. The CDR3 spans 15 residues. The DNA of the CDR3 is TGTGCCAGCGCCCAAGCGGGACGGGGTGCGAATGAGCAGTTCTTC. It codes for CASAQAGRGANEQFF.

The rearrangement links TRBV3-1 to TRBJ1-2, with unresolved D. Between the trimmed V and J ends, which lost 1 base and 4 bases, there was a span of 10 bases. CDR1 LGHDT and CDR2 YNNKEL come from the germline V gene (reference sequence). The CDR3 consists of 14 residues. In nucleotides, the CDR3 is TGTGCCAGCAGCCAAGCCGCGGGTCTCTATGGCTACACCTTC. It encodes CASSQAAGLYGYTF.

This clonotype was picked up many times. This chain connects TRBV19 to TRBJ2-1, with no clear D. CDR3 size: 14 residues. Germline V gene data show CDR1 as LNHDA and CDR2 as SQIVND (reference sequence). The V end lost 5 bases, the J end lost 8 bases, and 16 bases lay between the germline ends. CDR3 sequence reads: CASSGRRFMDEQFF. In DNA, the CDR3 is TGTGCCAGTAGTGGGCGACGGTTTATGGATGAGCAGTTCTTC.

This clonotype was counted a few times. The rearrangement links TRBV29-1 to TRBJ2-5; D is undetermined. V lost 4 bases and J 3 bases, leaving 9 bases between the germline ends. The CDR3 has 12 amino acids. Germline V gives CDR1 SQVTM, CDR2 ANQGSEA. The CDR3 DNA reads as TGCAGCGTTGTTTCGGTAGAAGAGACCCAGTACTTC. Amino acids: CSVVSVEETQYF.

The chain joins TRBV7-2 to TRBJ2-6; D is unclear. The CDR3 has 15 residues. The V gene's germline CDR1 is SGHTA and CDR2 FQGNSA. V shed 7 bases and J shed 0 bases, with 10 bases lying between them. The CDR3 spells CASTQDPSGANVLTF. In nucleotides, the CDR3 is TGTGCCAGCACCCAGGACCCCTCTGGGGCCAACGTCCTGACTTTC.

This clonotype came up a few times. The rearrangement uses TRBV2 and TRBJ2-2; D is undetermined. CDR1 SNHLY and CDR2 FYNNEI come from the germline V gene. Trimming took 1 base from V and 2 from J, leaving 5 bases between them. The CDR3 loop spans 14 amino acids. The CDR3 DNA reads TGTGCCAGCAGTGAAGTTCATAACACCGGGGAGCTGTTTTTT. It is translated as CASSEVHNTGELFF.

This clonotype turned up a few times. The V and J genes are TRBV27 and TRBJ2-4, with D possibly TRBD1 on 6 matching bases. This CDR3 is 13 amino acids long. V was trimmed by 6 bases and J by 8 bases, leaving 14 bases between them. The germline gives CDR1 MNHEY, CDR2 SMNVEV (reference sequence). CDR3 DNA sequence: TGTGCCAGCAGACCCCTACAGGGATACATTCAGTACTTC. Protein: CASRPLQGYIQYF.

This clonotype was observed once. The V gene is TRBV7-9, the J gene TRBJ2-3; D remains unclear. The CDR3 extends over 14 amino acids. The germline gives CDR1 SEHNR, CDR2 FQNEAQ (reference sequence). V was cut by 0 bases and J by 6 bases, with 10 bases left in between. The CDR3 DNA reads TGTGCCAGCAGCTTAGCGTGGGAACGGGATACGCAGTATTTT. It specifies CASSLAWERDTQYF.

This clonotype has ten or more counts. This chain uses TRBV10-3 with TRBJ1-6, with D tentatively TRBD1 (5 bases). V was pared by 7 bases and J by 3 bases, with 10 bases between. Germline CDR1 is ENHRY and CDR2 is SYGVKD. The CDR3 covers 14 residues. The CDR3 protein is CAINQGFYNSPLHF. The DNA for the CDR3 is TGTGCCATCAACCAGGGTTTCTATAATTCACCCCTCCACTTT.

There are many counts of this clonotype. V gene TRBV7-2 combines with J gene TRBJ2-1; 15 nucleotides match TRBD2. The J segment lost 10 bases and the V segment lost 4 bases, leaving 2 bases of the junction unmatched. CDR1 SGHTA and CDR2 FQGNSA come from the germline V gene. The CDR3 consists of 14 residues. The CDR3 sequence is CASSSGLAGGEQFF. The CDR3 coding sequence is TGTGCCAGCAGCTCCGGACTAGCGGGGGGGGAGCAGTTCTTC.

This clonotype has a count of ten or more. CDR3 nucleotide sequence: TGTGCCAGCAGTTTGATCGGGGGGCGGAACTATGGCTACACCTTC. Residues: CASSLIGGRNYGYTF. This chain connects TRBV28 to TRBJ1-2; D possibly corresponds to TRBD1 (6 bases). Trimming shortened V by 3 bases and J by 2 bases, and 13 bases separated the two germline ends. Germline CDR1 reads MDHEN; CDR2 reads SYDVKM. The CDR3 has 15 residues.

This clonotype was recorded many times. This sequence joins TRBV20-1 and TRBJ2-1; TRBD2 agrees at 7 bases. Germline assignment: CDR1 DFQATT and CDR2 SNEGSKA (reference sequence). V shed 4 bases and J 1 base; nucleotides not matched to a gene: 13. This CDR3 region has 17 residues. CDR3 sequence: CSAMGTASGHSYNEQFF. CDR3 in DNA: TGCAGTGCTATGGGCACCGCTAGCGGTCATTCCTACAATGAGCAGTTCTTC.

V is TRBV29-1 and J is TRBJ2-2, with D possibly matching TRBD1 (6 bases). CDR1 and CDR2 (germline): SQVTM, ANQGSEA. V lost 7 bases and J lost 4, with 19 bases in between. The CDR3 has 15 residues. The CDR3 spells CSAAPGQGLTGELFF. CDR3 sequence (DNA): TGCAGCGCCGCCCCCGGGCAGGGGCTCACCGGGGAGCTGTTTTTT.

This clonotype was seen repeatedly, ten times or more. The chain has TRBV12-3 or TRBV12-4 and TRBJ1-4, with 9 bases identical to TRBD1. The CDR3 consists of 15 residues. The V segment lost 7 bases and the J segment 8 bases; nucleotides outside the gene matches: 11. This CDR3 is CASTEGTGIREKLFF. The CDR3 DNA sequence: TGTGCCAGCACCGAAGGGACAGGGATACGGGAAAAACTGTTTTTT.

Ten or more counts support this clonotype. The gene calls are TRBV6-2 or TRBV6-3 and TRBJ2-7; D uncertain. V was cut by 5 bases and J by 2 bases, with 10 bases left in between. Per the germline V gene, CDR1 is MNHEY and CDR2 is SVGEGT. This CDR3 comprises 13 residues. For the CDR3, the DNA is TGTGCCAGCAGTCTAAAAGGGACCTACGAGCAGTACTTC. As protein: CASSLKGTYEQYF.

The chain carries TRBV5-1 and TRBJ2-2; TRBD2 aligns across 7 bases. This CDR3 spans 13 amino acids. Trimming took 7 bases from V and 7 from J; bases not matched to a gene: 7. The germline V gene has CDR1 SGHRS and CDR2 YFSETQ. CDR3 amino acids: CASLREFSGELFF. The CDR3 DNA follows: TGCGCCAGCTTGCGGGAGTTCAGCGGGGAGCTGTTTTTT. The full variable domain, its missing parts supplied by reference TRBV5-1 and TRBJ2-2, is KAGVTQTPRYLIKTRGQQVTLSCSPISGHRSVSWYQQTPGQGLQFLFEYFSETQRNKGNFPGRFSGRQFSNSRSEMNVSTLELGDSALYLCASLREFSGELFFGEGSRLTVL.

This clonotype was counted ten times or more. The chain combines TRBV7-8 with TRBJ2-5, with D possibly TRBD2 on 5 matching bases. Germline lookup yields CDR1 SGHVS and CDR2 FQNEAQ. With 6 bases removed from V and 3 bases from J, the gap between germline ends came to 14 bases. This CDR3 is built from 14 residues. Written as DNA, the CDR3 is TGTGCCAGCAGACGAGAGGAGGCAGAAGAGACCCAGTACTTC. This encodes CASRREEAEETQYF.

This clonotype has a count of ten or more. The rearrangement joins TRBV28 to TRBJ2-7; D possibly corresponds to TRBD1 (6 bases). The CDR3 runs to 14 residues. The V end was cut by 8 bases, the J end by 4 bases, with 18 bases between. Germline CDR1 is MDHEN and CDR2 is SYDVKM. CDR3 nucleotide sequence: TGTGCCAGCTATACCGGGACAAGTCTTTACGAGCAGTACTTC. It translates to CASYTGTSLYEQYF.

Ten or more counts support this clonotype. The chain combines TRBV7-9 with TRBJ2-7; possibly TRBD1 or TRBD2 for D (6 bases each). The CDR3 length is 15 residues. V was clipped by 5 bases and J by 1 base, with 15 bases between them. The germline CDR1 and CDR2 sequences are SEHNR and FQNEAQ (reference sequence). CDR3 DNA: TGTGCCAGCAGCCTGTCGGGGGCTTTATCCTACGAGCAGTACTTC. This sequence encodes CASSLSGALSYEQYF.